Each of the 30 T cell receptor beta chains below was sequenced from the same sample in a study of identical twins. TCRdb reprocessed the 5' RACE reads via MiXCR and lists one record per CDR3 protein. This sample has about 1.7 million distinct CDR3 sequences, with about 32% found just once. Material: cord blood. The receptors come from a newborn girl in good health.

The sample holds many counts of this clonotype. The rearrangement joins TRBV2 to TRBJ2-5, with TRBD2 identical over 10 bases. Germline CDR1 and CDR2: SNHLY and FYNNEI. Trimming cost V 6 bases and J 1 base; bases outside gene matches: 2. The CDR3 loop spans 14 amino acids. CDR3 sequence reads: CASRRTSGQETQYF. CDR3 sequence (DNA): TGTGCCAGCAGACGGACTAGCGGCCAAGAGACCCAGTACTTC.

Regarding this clonotype: A clone one base away is much larger, so this may be a read error. The J gene is TRBJ1-2, the V gene TRBV20-1; 8 bases map to TRBD1. The V gene's germline CDR1 is DFQATT and CDR2 SNEGSKA (reference sequence). CDR3 length equals 15 residues. The chain's CDR3 is CSARGTGGANYGCTF. The CDR3 DNA follows: TGCAGTGCTAGGGGAACAGGGGGAGCTAACTATGGCTGCACCTTC.

This chain uses TRBV28 with TRBJ2-4; perhaps TRBD2 as D (6 bases). The J call may not be correct, given that the DNA end is closer to TRBJ2-7. The germline CDR1 and CDR2 sequences are MDHEN and SYDVKM. The CDR3 totals 14 residues. The CDR3 here is CASSGRERDYEQYF. In nucleotides, the CDR3 is TGTGCCAGCAGCGGCCGGGAGAGGGACTACGAGCAGTACTTC.

Concerning this clonotype: The junction shows a germline mismatch at one end, possibly a read error. The chain employs TRBV12-3 or TRBV12-4 and TRBJ2-7, with TRBD2 matching 7 bases. This CDR3 has 13 residues. The CDR3 spells CACSSGLYNEQYF. Written as DNA, the CDR3 is TGTGCCTGCAGCTCGGGACTATATAACGAGCAGTACTTC.

This clonotype was counted at least ten times. The genes are TRBV12-3 or TRBV12-4 and TRBJ2-3; weak D call: TRBD1 (5 bases). The CDR3 covers 13 residues. V lost 6 bases and J lost 8, with 15 bases in between. For the CDR3, the DNA is TGTGCCAGCAGCTTTTCAGGGTCGGGTACGCAGTATTTT. Amino acids: CASSFSGSGTQYF.

The rearrangement joins TRBV15 to TRBJ2-7; D gene unclear. V shed 0 bases and J shed 6 bases, with 12 bases lying between them. The CDR3 extends over 14 amino acids. CDR1 is LNHNV, CDR2 YYDKDF, per germline (reference sequence). The CDR3 region is CATSRDKVLPEQYF. The CDR3 coding sequence is TGTGCCACCAGCAGAGATAAAGTCCTCCCCGAGCAGTACTTC.

This clonotype appeared a few times. The chain carries TRBV20-1 and TRBJ2-7; 8 bases line up with TRBD1. Germline V gene sequence: CDR1 DFQATT, CDR2 SNEGSKA (reference sequence). V shed 7 bases, J shed 5 bases, and the junction held 10 bases outside the gene matches. CDR3 length equals 13 residues. The CDR3 nucleotides are TGCAGTGGGGCCTGGACAGGGCGTCACGAGCAGTACTTC. It translates to CSGAWTGRHEQYF.

V usage is TRBV9 and J usage is TRBJ2-3; TRBD1 aligns across 9 bases. The CDR3 has 16 amino acids. Germline CDR1 is SGDLS and CDR2 is YYNGEE. J was trimmed by 0 bases and V by 4 bases; bases with no gene match: 6. The CDR3 nucleotides read TGTGCCAGCAGCCAACTGGACAGGGGTAGCACAGATACGCAGTATTTT. Translated: CASSQLDRGSTDTQYF.

The genes are TRBV7-8 and TRBJ2-3; 10 bases agree with TRBD2. The V and J ends lost 3 bases and 2 bases, in that order; junction bases with no gene match: 5. The CDR3 contains 16 residues. The germline gives CDR1 SGHVS, CDR2 FQNEAQ. DNA of the CDR3: TGTGCCAGCAGCTTGGCTAGCGGGAGCCACACAGATACGCAGTATTTT. Residues: CASSLASGSHTDTQYF.

This clonotype has only a few counts. The rearrangement uses TRBV5-1 and TRBJ1-1, with D unresolved. CDR1 is SGHRS and CDR2 is YFSETQ in the germline V gene. The V gene lost 3 bases and the J gene lost 1 base, with 10 bases spanning the gap. The CDR3 runs to 14 residues. In DNA, the CDR3 is TGCGCCAGCAGCTGGACTTACCAGAACACTGAAGCTTTCTTT. It encodes CASSWTYQNTEAFF.

CDR3 sequence: CSVTQGTGGSNQPQHF. The CDR3 nucleotides read TGCAGCGTAACACAGGGGACGGGTGGTAGCAATCAGCCCCAGCATTTT. This sequence joins TRBV20-1 and TRBJ1-5, with 7 positions matching TRBD1. Per the germline V gene, CDR1 is DFQATT and CDR2 is SNEGSKA (reference sequence). The CDR3 runs 16 residues.

The rearrangement uses TRBV12-3 or TRBV12-4 and TRBJ2-5, with D unresolved. The J call is in doubt because the DNA end fits TRBJ2-7 better. This CDR3 is built from 12 residues. The CDR3 DNA reads TGTGCCAGCAGTTTTACCGTCTACGAGCAGTACTTC. Translation: CASSFTVYEQYF.

The V call is TRBV20-1, the J call TRBJ2-7; 15 nucleotides match TRBD2. V dropped 3 bases and J dropped 4; count of bases not matched to a gene: 7. In germline, CDR1 is DFQATT, CDR2 SNEGSKA (reference sequence). The CDR3 consists of 16 residues. The CDR3 nucleotides are TGCAGTGCTAGGGGACTAGCGGGGGGCCCGATTTACGAGCAGTACTTC. Encoded protein: CSARGLAGGPIYEQYF.

The rearrangement joins TRBV12-3 or TRBV12-4 to TRBJ2-5, with D possibly matching TRBD2 (7 bases). Trimming pared 1 base from V and 2 bases from J, leaving 17 bases between. CDR3 length: 17 amino acids. Here the CDR3 reads CASSLGGAFGGQETQYF. In DNA, the CDR3 is TGTGCCAGCAGTTTAGGGGGGGCGTTCGGGGGGCAAGAGACCCAGTACTTC.

This clonotype has just a few counts. It may be a read error: a sequence one base away is much more abundant. The CDR3 DNA sequence: TGCAGTGCTAGGCCGGGGGATACGCAGTATTTT. As protein: CSARPGDTQYF. The chain uses TRBV20-1 and TRBJ2-3; maybe TRBD2 (5 bases). The germline gives CDR1 DFQATT, CDR2 SNEGSKA (reference sequence). V lost 3 bases, J lost 6 bases, and 7 bases lay in between. This CDR3 has 11 residues.

There are a few counts of this clonotype. This chain connects TRBV12-3 or TRBV12-4 to TRBJ2-1, with D uncertain. The CDR3 contains 12 residues. Trimming stripped 4 bases from V and 6 bases from J, with 7 bases between. This chain's CDR3 is CASSSFGNEQFF. The CDR3 bases are TGTGCCAGCAGTTCGTTTGGCAATGAGCAGTTCTTC.

The genes are TRBV5-1 and TRBJ1-6; TRBD1 aligns across 7 bases. The germline V gene encodes CDR1 SGHRS and CDR2 YFSETQ. V shed 4 bases, J shed 8 bases, and the junction held 12 bases outside the gene matches. The CDR3 spans 16 residues. CDR3 nucleotides: TGCGCCAGCAGCCCTGAACAGGGGTTATCCCATTCACCCCTCCACTTT. Protein product: CASSPEQGLSHSPLHF.

This clonotype was counted between two and nine times. CDR3 loop: CASSAPGTTAAKETQYF. CDR3 DNA: TGTGCCAGCAGCGCTCCGGGGACCACCGCTGCTAAAGAGACCCAGTACTTC. The chain carries TRBV7-2 and TRBJ2-5, with D perhaps assigned TRBD1 or TRBD2 (5 bases each). This CDR3 region has 17 residues. The germline gives CDR1 SGHTA, CDR2 FQGNSA. Trimming took 5 bases from V and 3 from J, leaving 22 bases between them.

The chain recombines TRBV20-1 with TRBJ1-1, with D perhaps TRBD1 (5 bases). Germline CDR1 reads DFQATT; CDR2 reads SNEGSKA (reference sequence). The CDR3 length is 14 residues. Trimming stripped 2 bases from V and 0 bases from J, with 10 bases between. DNA of the CDR3: TGCAGTGCTAGACAGGGACGGATGAACACTGAAGCTTTCTTT. Its protein product is CSARQGRMNTEAFF.

Worth noting for this clonotype: Relative to the germline gene, one junction end is altered; a read error may explain this. The chain has TRBV20-1 and TRBJ2-3; 10 bases align to TRBD2. The CDR3 runs to 14 residues. CDR1 is DFQATT and CDR2 is SNEGSKA in the germline V gene (reference sequence). DNA for the CDR3: TGCAGTGTTAGAGCGGGAGGGCCGGGAGATACGCAGTATTTT. Encoded protein: CSVRAGGPGDTQYF.

On this clonotype: At one boundary the junction diverges from the germline segment, which might be a read error. The rearrangement joins TRBV3-1 to TRBJ1-5; the D gene is possibly TRBD1 (6 bases). Germline lookup yields CDR1 LGHDT and CDR2 YNNKEL (reference sequence). The CDR3 extends over 15 amino acids. The CDR3 sequence: CASSPGRWDNQPRHF. CDR3 bases: TGTGCCAGCAGTCCTGGTAGGTGGGACAATCAGCCCCGGCATTTT.

The CDR3 region has the DNA TGTGCCATCAGTTCAGCAGGTAGCAATCAGCCCCAGCATTTT. This encodes CAISSAGSNQPQHF. This chain connects TRBV10-3 to TRBJ1-5; unclear D gene. With 5 bases removed from V and 0 bases from J, the gap between germline ends came to 8 bases. Germline V gene data show CDR1 as ENHRY and CDR2 as SYGVKD. This CDR3 is built from 14 residues.

The chain carries TRBV5-1 and TRBJ1-5; no clear D gene. The germline gives CDR1 SGHRS, CDR2 YFSETQ. This CDR3 is built from 15 residues. The ends were cut back, 1 base at V and 0 bases at J, with 8 bases in the middle. The CDR3 coding sequence is TGCGCCAGCAGCTTGTTCGGCATTAGCAATCAGCCCCAGCATTTT. It translates to CASSLFGISNQPQHF.

This clonotype was recorded only once. In nucleotides, the CDR3 is TGTGCCATCAGTGAGTCGGGCCGACTAGCGGGGAGGCCCGGTACGCAGTATTTT. Translating it yields CAISESGRLAGRPGTQYF. This chain uses TRBV10-3 with TRBJ2-3; 11 bases are a match to TRBD2. Germline values: CDR1 ENHRY, CDR2 SYGVKD. This CDR3 has 18 residues. V gave up 0 bases and J gave up 8 bases; unmatched junction bases: 13.

This chain uses TRBV12-3 or TRBV12-4 with TRBJ2-5, with 8 bases aligning to TRBD1. The CDR3 runs 15 residues. V shed 0 bases, J shed 4 bases, and the junction held 4 bases outside the gene matches. The CDR3 protein is CASSLARDRGETQYF. The CDR3, as DNA: TGTGCCAGCAGTTTAGCGCGAGACAGGGGAGAGACCCAGTACTTC.

This sequence joins TRBV9 and TRBJ2-3, with 9 positions matching TRBD2. Germline values: CDR1 SGDLS, CDR2 YYNGEE. The V and J ends lost 0 bases and 5 bases, in that order; junction bases with no gene match: 4. The CDR3 is 15 residues long. The CDR3 loop is CASSVEELAGDTQYF. In DNA, the CDR3 is TGTGCCAGCAGCGTAGAGGAACTAGCGGGAGATACGCAGTATTTT.

The chain uses TRBV27 and TRBJ2-7; D might be TRBD1 (6 bases). The end of the DNA aligns better with TRBJ2-4, so the J call may be wrong. Germline V CDR1 and CDR2: MNHEY, SMNVEV (reference sequence). The CDR3 totals 14 residues. The CDR3 is CASSLFPGANIQYF. DNA for the CDR3: TGTGCCAGCAGTTTATTTCCAGGGGCGAACATTCAGTACTTC.

This clonotype was seen only a few times. The chain carries TRBV18 and TRBJ2-1, with D perhaps given as TRBD1 or TRBD2 (6 bases each). CDR3 length equals 15 residues. Looked up from germline, CDR1 is KGHSH and CDR2 is LQKENI. The germline V and J ends were trimmed by 1 base and 4 bases, with 11 bases remaining between them. CDR3 bases: TGTGCCAGCTCACCACGGGGGGCGGGTTACAATGAGCAGTTCTTC. Its protein is CASSPRGAGYNEQFF.

Here the CDR3 DNA reads TGCAGTGCTAAAGGAACGACGGGGAAACCTCGAATGAACACTGAAGCTTTCTTT. It translates to CSAKGTTGKPRMNTEAFF. The chain joins TRBV20-1 to TRBJ1-1; D remains ambiguous. CDR1 is DFQATT, CDR2 SNEGSKA, per germline (reference sequence). Trimming stripped 4 bases from V and 0 bases from J, with 24 bases between. This CDR3 spans 18 amino acids.

The V and J genes are TRBV9 and TRBJ2-3, with no clear D. Trimming removed 1 base at V and 2 bases at J, with 5 bases between. Germline-derived CDR1 and CDR2 are SGDLS and YYNGEE. The CDR3 spans 13 residues. Here the CDR3 reads CASSVIATDTQYF. In nucleotides, the CDR3 is TGTGCCAGCAGCGTAATCGCCACAGATACGCAGTATTTT.